This TCR beta chain is from a study of tumor-infiltrating lymphocytes in primary liver carcinoma. Study summary: Maximum tumor diameters ranged from roughly 4.2 to 10 cm, stage T1-T3 N0M0. Study results and limitations: Unsorted bulk sampling ruled out any CD4+ versus CD8+ repertoire comparison. Relative to blood, tumors carried a significantly larger fraction of the repertoire in their top 250 clones (p = 0.039).

Total RNA amounting to 500 ng was the source from which TCR beta cDNA was made with a constant-region primer. What produced the TCR beta libraries was three nested multiplex PCR rounds using slightly modified ARM-PCR. Running 10 cycles apiece, the first two PCR rounds relied on TRBV1-TRBV30 forward primers together with a C-beta reverse primer. MiXCR, applied by TCRdb to the multiplex PCR reads, yields one record per CDR3 protein. The table shows about 180,000 distinct CDR3 sequences, with roughly three fifths occurring only once. Alongside blood RNA obtained from unsorted whole blood, germline DNA was also extracted. The CDR3 has 14 amino acids. Germline CDR1 SGHAT, CDR2 FQNNGV. On this clonotype itself: Its antigen is unidentified. A read error may produce the germline difference seen at one junction end.

The TCR sequence derives from a man in his forties with primary liver carcinoma and hepatitis B virus infection. The chain employs TRBV11-2 and TRBJ2-5; 10 nucleotides align to TRBD1. The sequenced material came from peripheral blood. The DNA of the CDR3 is TGTGCCAGTAGCTCCGACAGGGGGCAAGAGACCGAGTACTTC. This encodes CASSSDRGQETEYF.